These T cell receptor beta chains were read from a single sample in a study of T cells in Graves' hyperthyroidism and ophthalmopathy. TCRdb reprocessed the multiplex PCR reads with MiXCR, giving one entry per CDR3 protein. The table records hundreds of thousands of distinct CDR3 sequences, approximately 15% of them present only once. The material sequenced was blood. The origin of the receptors is a woman aged 25 to 39 with Graves' hyperthyroidism that later progressed to Graves' ophthalmopathy. Both conserved end residues are part of each CDR3. The D gene is left open where the match is weak. Size tells how often a clone was seen (once, few, many) or the class of an expanded clone, and some rows leave it out.

>NA|TRBV28|TRBD1|TRBJ2-3
CASSWRGGPFTDTQYF
TGTGCCAGCAGCTGGAGAGGGGGCCCTTTCACAGATACGCAGTATTTT
>few|TRBV18|TRBD1|TRBJ1-4
CASTRDRGSATNEKLFF
TGTGCCAGCACTCGGGACAGGGGCTCTGCAACTAATGAAAAACTGTTTTTT
>NA|TRBV29-1|NA|TRBJ2-2
CSVPGRSNTGELFF
TGCAGCGTCCCCGGGCGGAGTAACACCGGGGAGCTGTTTTTT
>many|TRBV29-1|TRBD1|TRBJ1-1
CSVRDRAGTEAFF
TGCAGCGTGCGCGACAGGGCGGGCACTGAAGCTTTCTTT
>NA|TRBV24-1|TRBD2|TRBJ2-1
CATSDLAGGREVRSYNEQFF
TGTGCCACCAGTGATTTAGCGGGCGGGAGGGAAGTTCGGAGCTACAATGAGCAGTTCTTC
>many|TRBV4-1|TRBD1|TRBJ2-5
CASSPSSGTGFRETQYF
TGCGCCAGCAGCCCTTCTTCCGGGACAGGGTTTCGAGAGACCCAGTACTTC
>many|TRBV29-1|NA|TRBJ1-2
CSVDTEATNYGYTF
TGCAGCGTTGATACAGAAGCAACTAACTATGGCTACACCTTC
>many|TRBV30|TRBD1|TRBJ1-3
CAFETGAGNTIYF
TGTGCCTTTGAGACAGGGGCTGGAAACACCATATATTTT
>many|TRBV19|NA|TRBJ1-2
CASSEASYGYTF
TGTGCCAGTAGTGAGGCCAGCTATGGCTACACCTTC
>many|TRBV24-1|NA|TRBJ1-1
CATRQGAEAFF
TGTGCCACCAGGCAGGGAGCAGAAGCTTTCTTT
>many|TRBV24-1|NA|TRBJ1-1
CATTSGLGGTEAFF
TGTGCCACCACCTCAGGGTTAGGAGGAACTGAAGCTTTCTTT
>many|TRBV20-1|TRBD2|TRBJ2-2
CSASSGSETGELFF
TGCAGTGCATCTAGCGGGAGTGAAACCGGGGAGCTGTTTTTT
>many|TRBV13|TRBD2|TRBJ2-7
CASSIAGATGEQYF
TGTGCCAGCAGCATAGCGGGAGCCACGGGCGAGCAGTACTTC
>many|TRBV9|NA|TRBJ2-1
CASSGGPAGLGPYNEQFF
TGTGCCAGCAGCGGTGGACCGGCGGGGTTGGGCCCCTACAATGAGCAGTTCTTC
>NA|TRBV27|TRBD2|TRBJ2-5
CASNSPGRGDQYF
TGTGCCAGCAACAGCCCGGGACGGGGGGACCAGTACTTC
>few|TRBV7-8|TRBD2|TRBJ2-7
CASSLSTRPVSRLAGGVYEQYF
TGTGCCAGCAGCTTGTCCACTCGCCCTGTCAGCAGACTAGCGGGAGGAGTCTACGAGCAGTACTTC
>many|TRBV28|TRBD1|TRBJ2-5
CASSRTGGIRETQYF
TGTGCCAGCAGCCGGACAGGGGGCATTAGAGAGACCCAGTACTTC
>many|TRBV12-3/TRBV12-4|TRBD1|TRBJ1-5
CASGKTGGYQPQHF
TGTGCCAGCGGAAAAACAGGGGGCTATCAGCCCCAGCATTTT
>many|TRBV28|TRBD1|TRBJ1-4
CASSTTQGQGETNEKLFF
TGTGCCAGCAGCACGACACAAGGACAGGGGGAAACTAATGAAAAACTGTTTTTT
>NA|TRBV4-2|NA|TRBJ1-1
CASSQDQPNTEAFF
TGTGCCAGCAGCCAAGATCAACCGAACACTGAAGCTTTCTTT
>many|TRBV11-2|TRBD1|TRBJ1-3
CASSPTGVGGNTIYF
TGTGCCAGCAGCCCTACAGGGGTTGGTGGAAACACCATATATTTT
>NA|TRBV18|NA|TRBJ2-7
CASSLLSDYEQYF
TGTGCCAGCTCGCTTCTATCTGACTACGAGCAGTACTTC
>many|TRBV7-2|NA|TRBJ2-1
CASSLQGTFNEQFF
TGTGCCAGCAGCTTGCAGGGGACGTTCAATGAGCAGTTCTTC
>many|TRBV11-2|NA|TRBJ2-1
CASSRELRAPYNEQFF
TGTGCCAGCAGCCGTGAGTTGCGGGCACCGTACAATGAGCAGTTCTTC
>few|TRBV5-8|NA|TRBJ2-1
CASSSGVGLKNEQFF
TGTGCCAGCAGCTCAGGAGTGGGGCTTAAAAATGAGCAGTTCTTC
>many|TRBV24-1|TRBD2|TRBJ2-2
CATSDRTSGRLIRTGELFF
TGTGCCACCAGTGATCGGACTAGCGGGAGATTAATTAGGACCGGGGAGCTGTTTTTT
>NA|TRBV19|TRBD1|TRBJ2-6
CASYPGQSSGANVLTF
TGTGCCAGTTATCCGGGACAGAGCTCTGGGGCCAACGTCCTGACTTTC
>many|TRBV10-1|NA|TRBJ1-4
CASSESVRGEKLFF
TGCGCCAGCAGTGAGTCGGTCAGAGGTGAAAAACTGTTTTTT
>NA|TRBV9|NA|TRBJ2-2
CASSVAGTPKTGELFF
TGTGCCAGCAGCGTAGCGGGAACCCCGAAAACCGGGGAGCTGTTTTTT
>many|TRBV28|NA|TRBJ2-1
CASRTGYSYNEQFF
TGTGCCAGCAGGACAGGTTACTCCTACAATGAGCAGTTCTTC
>many|TRBV6-1|NA|TRBJ1-5
CASNPDSNLNQPQHF
TGTGCCAGCAACCCGGACTCAAACCTCAATCAGCCCCAGCATTTT
>NA|TRBV11-3|NA|TRBJ1-1
CASSPLTALNTEAFF
TGTGCCAGCAGCCCATTGACAGCTTTGAACACTGAAGCTTTCTTT
>NA|TRBV4-3|TRBD2|TRBJ2-1
CASSQGTSGGEQFF
TGCGCCAGCAGCCAGGGGACTAGCGGCGGTGAGCAGTTCTTC
>many|TRBV6-2/TRBV6-3|NA|TRBJ2-7
CASSRDGNYEQYF
TGTGCCAGCAGTAGGGACGGCAATTACGAACAGTACTTC
>few|TRBV7-9|NA|TRBJ2-1
CASSLETGEQFF
TGTGCCAGCAGCTTAGAGACGGGCGAGCAGTTCTTC
>NA|TRBV4-2|NA|TRBJ2-3
CASSQEVRGAGTDTQYF
TGTGCCAGCAGCCAAGAAGTTAGGGGGGCTGGCACAGATACGCAGTATTTT
>many|TRBV24-1|TRBD1|TRBJ2-7
CATSPGQGYEQYF
TGTGCCACCAGTCCGGGACAGGGCTACGAGCAGTACTTC
>NA|TRBV12-3/TRBV12-4|TRBD1|TRBJ1-1
CASSKTGGGGTEAFF
TGTGCCAGCAGTAAAACAGGGGGCGGCGGCACTGAAGCTTTCTTT
>few|TRBV20-1|NA|TRBJ2-1
CSAQGGGANEQFF
TGCAGTGCCCAGGGGGGAGGGGCCAATGAGCAGTTCTTC
>many|TRBV27|NA|TRBJ2-3
CASSASRYTDTQYF
TGTGCCAGCAGTGCCTCTCGATACACAGATACGCAGTATTTT
>many|TRBV4-1|NA|TRBJ1-1
CASSRDPGVNTEAFF
TGCGCCAGCAGCCGAGACCCGGGAGTGAACACTGAAGCTTTCTTT
>many|TRBV28|TRBD1|TRBJ1-5
CASSSWDSNQPQHF
TGTGCCAGCAGTTCCTGGGACAGTAATCAGCCCCAGCATTTT
>few|TRBV30|NA|TRBJ2-5
CASSGAPGTQYF
TGTGCCTCCTCCGGGGCCCCAGGGACCCAGTACTTC
>many|TRBV11-3|TRBD2|TRBJ2-2
CASTLGGMNTGELFF
TGTGCCAGCACCCTGGGGGGGATGAACACCGGGGAGCTGTTTTTT
>NA|TRBV30|NA|TRBJ1-5
CAWSGLNQPQHF
TGTGCCTGGAGCGGTCTCAATCAGCCCCAGCATTTT
>NA|TRBV30|NA|TRBJ1-3
CAWDSSGNTIYF
TGTGCCTGGGACAGCTCTGGAAACACCATATATTTT
>many|TRBV3-1|NA|TRBJ2-5
CASSQGPQGFSETQYF
TGTGCCAGCAGCCAAGGACCACAGGGTTTTTCAGAGACCCAGTACTTC
>NA|TRBV9|NA|TRBJ2-5
CASSPGLQGQETQYF
TGTGCCAGCAGCCCGGGACTACAGGGACAAGAGACCCAGTACTTC
>many|TRBV27|TRBD2|TRBJ2-7
CASSLRTSGGFYEQYF
TGTGCCAGCAGTTTACGCACTAGCGGGGGTTTCTACGAGCAGTACTTC
>few|TRBV6-5|TRBD2|TRBJ2-3
CASSYSKNGGGDTQYF
TGTGCCAGCAGTTACTCGAAGAACGGGGGGGGAGATACGCAGTATTTT
>many|TRBV6-2/TRBV6-3|TRBD1|TRBJ1-4
CASTPGQGTEKLFF
TGTGCCAGCACCCCGGGACAGGGCACTGAAAAACTGTTTTTT
>many|TRBV5-1|NA|TRBJ1-2
CASSLAMGGYTF
TGCGCCAGCAGCTTGGCGATGGGCGGCTACACCTTC
>NA|TRBV7-2|NA|TRBJ2-3
CASSYFRDKDTQYF
TGTGCCAGCAGCTATTTTAGGGACAAAGATACGCAGTATTTT